This entry lists 30 T cell receptor beta chains sequenced from one sample in a study of T cell changes during pregnancy in multiple sclerosis. Only in-frame clones appear in the TCRdb table, and some are missing; sequencing was by immunoSEQ multiplex PCR. The top ten hold around 10% of the sample, which has tens of thousands of clones, 75% to 90% seen once. The source material was CD8+ T cells from peripheral blood mononuclear cells, sampled in the third trimester of pregnancy. The receptors stem from a female donor with multiple sclerosis, enrolled in a pregnancy study.

The chain is built from TRBV7-8 and TRBJ2-7; 10 nucleotides match TRBD2. The germline V gene encodes CDR1 SGHVS and CDR2 FQNEAQ. V lost 4 bases and J lost 6; bases outside the gene matches: 3. This CDR3 contains 13 residues. CDR3 coding DNA: TGTGCCAGCAGCTCTAGCGGGAGTTCCGAGCAGTACTTC. Protein sequence: CASSSSGSSEQYF.

This rearrangement joins TRBV4-2 to TRBJ2-7; tentative D call: TRBD2 (6 bases). The germline V and J ends were trimmed by 3 bases and 1 base, with 13 bases remaining between them. The CDR3 consists of 15 residues. Germline lookup yields CDR1 LGHNA and CDR2 YNFKEQ. Written as DNA, the CDR3 is TGTGCCAGCAGCCAGATCGGGGGTTCGTCCTACGAGCAGTACTTC. Residues: CASSQIGGSSYEQYF.

The chain combines TRBV2 with TRBJ1-2; no reliable D call. The CDR3 has 18 residues. V gave up 7 bases and J gave up 4 bases, with 28 bases separating them. Germline loops: CDR1 SNHLY, CDR2 FYNNEI. The CDR3 region has the DNA TGTGCCAGCATAAGCCCCAAGTGGGCCACCTCGGGAGGCTATGGCTACACCTTC. It yields the protein CASISPKWATSGGYGYTF. The full variable domain, in which reference TRBV2 and TRBJ1-2 provide the parts outside the CDR3, is EPEVTQTPSHQVTQMGQEVILRCVPISNHLYFYWYRQILGQKVEFLVSFYNNEISEKSEIFDDQFSVERPDGSNFTLKIRSTKLEDSAMYFCASISPKWATSGGYGYTFGSGTRLTVV.

This chain uses TRBV10-3 with TRBJ2-1; D may be TRBD2 (5 bases). Trimming removed 11 bases at V and 5 bases at J, with 13 bases between. The germline gives CDR1 ENHRY, CDR2 SYGVKD. CDR3 length: 12 residues. CDR3 loop: CAFRGQDNEQFF. The DNA for the CDR3 is TGTGCCTTCCGCGGGCAGGACAATGAGCAGTTCTTC.

V and J are TRBV29-1 and TRBJ2-7; 10 nucleotides agree with TRBD1. V shed 1 base, J shed 5 bases, and the junction held 8 bases outside the gene matches. The CDR3 extends over 15 amino acids. CDR1 is SQVTM, CDR2 ANQGSEA, per germline. In nucleotides, the CDR3 is TGCAGCGTTGAAGGGGACAGGGGTGCCGGGGACGAGCAGTACTTC. Protein: CSVEGDRGAGDEQYF.

The chain combines TRBV19 with TRBJ2-2; D is ambiguous. The CDR3 sequence is 14 residues long. V lost 4 bases, J lost 4 bases, and 10 bases lay in between. From germline, CDR1 is LNHDA and CDR2 SQIVND (reference sequence). CDR3 nucleotide sequence: TGTGCCAGTAGTAGTTTTTACAGCACCGGGGAGCTGTTTTTT. Its translation is CASSSFYSTGELFF.

The V and J genes are TRBV4-2 and TRBJ2-1; D perhaps matches TRBD2 (5 bases). The CDR3 has 17 amino acids. Between the trimmed V and J ends, which lost 0 bases and 1 base, there was a span of 13 bases. Germline V gene data show CDR1 as LGHNA and CDR2 as YNFKEQ. As DNA, the CDR3 is TGTGCCAGCAGCCAAGAGCCACTAGAACGGTCCTACAATGAGCAGTTCTTC. Translating gives CASSQEPLERSYNEQFF.

The V call is TRBV7-9, the J call TRBJ1-1; D remains unclear. CDR3 length equals 13 residues. V was cut by 3 bases and J by 2 bases, with 7 bases left in between. Germline loops: CDR1 SEHNR, CDR2 FQNEAQ (reference sequence). The CDR3 DNA reads as TGTGCCAGCAGCTTGGGCAGCAACACTGAAGCTTTCTTT. Protein sequence: CASSLGSNTEAFF.

About this clone itself: The junction departs from the called germline gene at one end, perhaps through a read error. The chain employs TRBV27 and TRBJ1-1, with D tentatively TRBD1 (5 bases). The CDR3 is 17 amino acids. CDR1 is MNHEY and CDR2 is SMNVEV in the germline V gene (reference sequence). The CDR3 nucleotides read TGTGCCGGCAGTTTAACGTCCGGGACTAACCCCGGCACTGAAGCTTTCTTT. Amino acid sequence: CAGSLTSGTNPGTEAFF.

The rearrangement uses TRBV4-3 and TRBJ2-6; possible D gene TRBD1, 6 bases. Trimming shortened V by 2 bases and J by 0 bases, and 14 bases separated the two germline ends. The CDR3 is 18 residues long. Germline lookup yields CDR1 LGHNA and CDR2 YSLEER. CDR3 coding DNA: TGCGCCAGCAGCCAACCCAGGGGCCCTAGCTCTGGGGCCAACGTCCTGACTTTC. Translation gives CASSQPRGPSSGANVLTF.

V and J are TRBV4-3 and TRBJ1-2; no clear D gene. The V gene's germline CDR1 is LGHNA and CDR2 YSLEER. The ends were cut back, 1 base at V and 3 bases at J, with 6 bases in the middle. This CDR3 region has 13 residues. In nucleotides, the CDR3 is TGCGCCAGCAGCCAAGGCGGGCACTATGGCTACACCTTC. Protein sequence: CASSQGGHYGYTF.

This chain links TRBV5-1 with TRBJ1-1, with a weak D call TRBD1 (5 bases). The germline V gene encodes CDR1 SGHRS and CDR2 YFSETQ. The CDR3 is 15 residues long. Trimming cost V 3 bases and J 2 bases, with 14 bases left between them. This CDR3 is CASSSHQDKNTEAFF. The CDR3 DNA sequence: TGCGCCAGCAGCTCACACCAGGACAAAAACACTGAAGCTTTCTTT.

Points on this clone: Other DNA sequences in the same sample also yield this CDR3. The chain couples TRBV9 to TRBJ1-4, with 7 bases identical to TRBD1. The CDR3 has 13 residues. The V and J ends lost 1 base and 7 bases, in that order; junction bases with no gene match: 1. CDR1 and CDR2 from the germline V gene are SGDLS and YYNGEE. CDR3 amino acids: CASSVTGVEKLFF. As DNA, the CDR3 is TGTGCCAGCAGCGTAACAGGGGTTGAAAAACTGTTTTTT. The whole variable domain, remainder taken from reference TRBV9 and TRBJ1-4, is DSGVTQTPKHLITATGQRVTLRCSPRSGDLSVYWYQQSLDQGLQFLIQYYNGEERAKGNILERFSAQQFPDLHSELNLSSLELGDSALYFCASSVTGVEKLFFGSGTQLSVL.

The genes are TRBV13 and TRBJ1-5; D unresolved. Germline V gene sequence: CDR1 PRHDT, CDR2 FYEKMQ (reference sequence). The CDR3 length is 12 residues. V shed 6 bases and J shed 2 bases, with 5 bases lying between them. CDR3 coding DNA: TGTGCCAGCAGTACGGGCAATCAGCCCCAGCATTTT. Encoded protein: CASSTGNQPQHF.

This clone appeared once. The chain links TRBV4-3 to TRBJ2-7; D might be TRBD2 (6 bases). Germline loops: CDR1 LGHNA, CDR2 YSLEER. The CDR3 spans 17 residues. V lost 4 bases and J lost 3, with 22 bases in between. CDR3 bases: TGCGCCAGCAGCCCTTCCTACAGGTCCCGGGGGATCTACGAGCAGTACTTC. The encoded protein is CASSPSYRSRGIYEQYF.

The chain joins TRBV27 to TRBJ2-7, with a possible D match to TRBD1 (5 bases). This CDR3 spans 14 amino acids. V lost 2 bases, J lost 1 base, and 9 bases lay in between. CDR1 and CDR2 (germline): MNHEY, SMNVEV (reference sequence). This chain's CDR3 is CASSLGANSYEQYF. The CDR3 DNA is TGTGCCAGCAGTTTAGGGGCTAATTCCTACGAGCAGTACTTC.

This clone was found once. The V and J genes are TRBV11-2 and TRBJ1-1, with 8 positions matching TRBD1. This CDR3 region has 16 residues. Germline V CDR1 and CDR2: SGHAT, FQNNGV. Germline trimming cut 0 bases from V and 2 bases from J; bases unmatched to any gene: 5. This chain's CDR3 is CASSLEVTGENTEAFF. DNA for the CDR3: TGTGCCAGCAGCTTAGAAGTGACAGGGGAAAACACTGAAGCTTTCTTT.

This clone came up a few times. This rearrangement joins TRBV6-1 to TRBJ2-7, with D possibly TRBD1 on 6 matching bases. The V gene's germline CDR1 is MNHNS and CDR2 SASEGT. The V and J ends lost 2 bases and 0 bases respectively, with 11 bases between them. The CDR3 runs to 15 residues. CDR3 in DNA: TGTGCCAGCAGTGAAACCCCAGGGGCCTCCTACGAGCAGTACTTC. It is translated as CASSETPGASYEQYF.

This clone was counted only a few times. The V gene is TRBV19, the J gene TRBJ2-7, with unresolved D. The CDR3 contains 11 residues. V was clipped by 5 bases and J by 6 bases, with 8 bases between them. Germline CDR1 LNHDA, CDR2 SQIVND (reference sequence). CDR3 in amino acids: CASSVGSEQYF. CDR3 nucleotide sequence: TGTGCCAGTAGTGTTGGTAGCGAGCAGTACTTC.

The chain joins TRBV7-6 to TRBJ2-7; 8 bases match TRBD1. Germline CDR1 SGHVS, CDR2 FNYEAQ. The junction had 10 bases not matched to a gene; V was cut back by 5 bases and J by 7 bases. The CDR3 runs to 14 residues. CDR3 in amino acids: CASSRTQGEGEQYF. CDR3 nucleotide sequence: TGTGCCAGCAGCCGAACACAGGGGGAAGGGGAGCAGTACTTC.

This chain joins TRBV4-1 and TRBJ2-6; D is unclear. The germline V gene has CDR1 MGHRA and CDR2 YSYEKL. The CDR3 contains 15 residues. Trimming shortened V by 7 bases and J by 1 base, and 11 bases separated the two germline ends. DNA of the CDR3: TGCGCCAGCACCCCAGAGGCTTCTGGGGCCAACGTCCTGACTTTC. Translation gives CASTPEASGANVLTF.

This chain links TRBV19 with TRBJ1-1; no clear D gene. The CDR3 runs to 13 residues. V lost 5 bases to trimming and J lost 0 bases, with 7 bases between them. Looked up from germline, CDR1 is LNHDA and CDR2 is SQIVND (reference sequence). The DNA of the CDR3 is TGTGCCAGTAGTGCGGGTTTGAACACTGAAGCTTTCTTT. It yields the protein CASSAGLNTEAFF.

The chain couples TRBV4-2 to TRBJ2-3; TRBD2 agrees at 9 bases. The CDR3 spans 16 residues. V lost 0 bases to trimming and J lost 4 bases; unmatched junction nucleotides: 5. Germline CDR1 is LGHNA and CDR2 is YNFKEQ. This chain's CDR3 is CASSQERGGAPDTQYF. CDR3 coding DNA: TGTGCCAGCAGCCAAGAACGCGGGGGGGCTCCAGATACGCAGTATTTT.

The J gene is TRBJ2-5, the V gene TRBV6-1; 8 nucleotides agree with TRBD1. Germline lookup yields CDR1 MNHNS and CDR2 SASEGT. This CDR3 has 16 residues. V was clipped by 0 bases and J by 1 base; unmatched bases: 4. CDR3 sequence reads: CASSEAAGTGQETQYF. CDR3 nucleotide sequence: TGTGCCAGCAGTGAAGCGGCCGGGACAGGCCAAGAGACCCAGTACTTC.

Comments on this clone: Other DNA sequences in this sample translate to the same CDR3. The chain carries TRBV7-2 and TRBJ2-1, with D tentatively TRBD2 (7 bases). The CDR3 runs to 14 residues. Trimming removed 3 bases at V and 6 bases at J, with 12 bases between. Germline V gene sequence: CDR1 SGHTA, CDR2 FQGNSA. CDR3 in amino acids: CASSLGGRGNEQFF. In DNA form, the CDR3 reads TGTGCCAGCAGCTTGGGGGGGCGAGGCAATGAGCAGTTCTTC.

This sequence joins TRBV7-6 and TRBJ2-1, with TRBD2 matching 14 bases. The J segment lost 3 bases and the V segment lost 5 bases, leaving 6 bases of the junction unmatched. Germline V gives CDR1 SGHVS, CDR2 FNYEAQ. There are 17 residues in the CDR3. CDR3: CASSPVTSGGVYNEQFF. In DNA form, the CDR3 reads TGTGCCAGCAGCCCCGTGACTAGCGGGGGGGTCTACAATGAGCAGTTCTTC.

The chain couples TRBV19 to TRBJ1-1; 8 bases map to TRBD1. V was pared by 1 base and J by 4 bases, with 11 bases of the junction left unmatched. The CDR3 sequence is 17 residues long. Germline lookup yields CDR1 LNHDA and CDR2 SQIVND (reference sequence). The CDR3, as DNA: TGTGCCAGTAGTATAGGGCCCTCCGCAGGGGGCAGCACTGAAGCTTTCTTT. Encoded protein: CASSIGPSAGGSTEAFF.

The genes are TRBV7-3 and TRBJ2-2; D is perhaps TRBD2 (6 bases). The V gene's germline CDR1 is SGHTA and CDR2 FQGTGA. V lost 3 bases to trimming and J lost 4 bases, with 6 bases between them. This CDR3 region has 13 residues. CDR3: CASSFGGTGELFF. As DNA, the CDR3 is TGTGCCAGCAGCTTCGGGGGCACCGGGGAGCTGTTTTTT. Together with reference TRBV7-3 and TRBJ2-2, the CDR3 gives the full variable domain: GAGVSQTPSNKVTEKGKYVELRCDPISGHTALYWYRQSLGQGPEFLIYFQGTGAADDSGLPNDRFFAVRPEGSVSTLKIQRTERGDSAVYLCASSFGGTGELFFGEGSRLTVL.

This clone is a singleton in its sample. CDR3 sequence (DNA): TGTGCCAGCAGTTACGGGCAGGGGGCATACGAGCAGTACTTC. Translating gives CASSYGQGAYEQYF. The rearrangement links TRBV6-5 to TRBJ2-7; 8 bases are a match to TRBD1. The V gene end was trimmed by 2 bases and the J gene end by 4 bases; junction bases not matched to a gene: 4. Per the germline V gene, CDR1 is MNHEY and CDR2 is SVGAGI. This CDR3 spans 14 amino acids.

This chain joins TRBV30 and TRBJ1-5; D not certain. V was shortened by 3 bases and J by 7 bases, with 10 bases between the two germline ends. Per germline, CDR1 GTSNPN and CDR2 SVGIG (reference sequence). The CDR3 consists of 12 residues. The CDR3 nucleotides read TGTGCCTGGAGCTTCAGTAAGCAGCCCCAGCATTTT. Its translation is CAWSFSKQPQHF.